This T cell receptor (beta chain) comes out of a study of PD-1 blockade in classical Hodgkin lymphoma. Background on the study: Patients were treated with nivolumab at 3 mg/kg, and this was given intravenously every 2 weeks. Notes on the study in general: At baseline, newly diagnosed patients reportedly showed less TCR diversity than healthy donors.

V was clipped by 2 bases and J by 6 bases, with 5 bases between them. The CDR3 contains 12 residues. Germline CDR1 reads MNHNY; CDR2 reads SVGAGI (reference sequence). With no exception, relapse followed autologous stem cell transplantation in all patients, and brentuximab vedotin exposure varied. Assay: immunoSEQ multiplex PCR; the TCRdb copy retains only in-frame clones and omits some. The table lists under 100,000 clones, roughly 84% of them singletons. About this clone: The target antigen is unknown.

Here the sequenced sample was peripheral blood mononuclear cells (PBMCs), taken at baseline. J is TRBJ2-1 and V is TRBV6-6; D is unclear. The clonotype comes from a human donor with classical Hodgkin lymphoma. The CDR3 loop is CASSYVPNEQFF. CDR3 coding DNA: TGTGCCAGCAGTTACGTTCCCAATGAGCAGTTCTTC.